Listed below are T cell receptor beta chains from one sample, sequenced in a study of blood T cell repertoires in COVID-19. This table comes from immunoSEQ multiplex PCR, and its TCRdb copy is limited to in-frame clones, with some not included. The sample lists more than 200,000 clones; around 84% were seen once. The sample comprised peripheral blood. These receptors came from a man aged 60 to 69 with acute or convalescent COVID-19. The CDR3 runs from the conserved cysteine through the conserved F or W. Fields, in order: J gene, clone size, D gene, V gene, CDR3 DNA, CDR3 protein. A D gene is named only where the DNA matches it firmly. Rows may omit the clone size; those that give it use once, few, many or a size class.

TRBJ2-1,NA,NA,TRBV7-3,TGTGCCAGCAGCTTAGGGGAGTACAATGAGCAGTTCTTC,CASSLGEYNEQFF
TRBJ2-6,NA,TRBD1,TRBV28,TGTGCCAGCAGTCCGTCGGGACAGGGGGCGGCTGGGGCCAACGTCCTGACTTTC,CASSPSGQGAAGANVLTF
TRBJ2-7,once,TRBD1,TRBV20-1,TGCAGTGCTAGAGGGGGACAGGGTTTCTTC,CSARGGQGFF
TRBJ1-3,few,NA,TRBV6-5,TGTGCCAGCAGTTTCAACCAGGGAAGCTCTGGAAACACCATATATTTT,CASSFNQGSSGNTIYF
TRBJ2-7,NA,NA,TRBV28,TGTGCCAGCAGTTTCCTTTTAAGCTACTACGAGCAGTACTTC,CASSFLLSYYEQYF
TRBJ2-6,NA,NA,TRBV3-1/TRBV3-2,TGTGCCAGCAGCCAGCTCCCCGTCGGTTCTGGGGCCAACGTCCTGACTTTC,CASSQLPVGSGANVLTF
TRBJ2-5,NA,NA,TRBV7-2,TGTGCCAGCAGCCTCAGCGGGTACCAAGAGACCCAGTACTTC,CASSLSGYQETQYF
TRBJ1-1,NA,NA,TRBV6-5,TGTGCCAGCAGGGTACACACCCCGAACACTGAAGCTTTCTTT,CASRVHTPNTEAFF
TRBJ2-3,NA,NA,TRBV29-1,TGCAGCGTTGCTTTGACTATCGCCACAGATACGCAGTATTTT,CSVALTIATDTQYF
TRBJ1-2,NA,TRBD1,TRBV10-2,TGCGCCAGCAGTGACCACGGGCAGGGGGGATACGGCATCTATGGCTACACCTTC,CASSDHGQGGYGIYGYTF